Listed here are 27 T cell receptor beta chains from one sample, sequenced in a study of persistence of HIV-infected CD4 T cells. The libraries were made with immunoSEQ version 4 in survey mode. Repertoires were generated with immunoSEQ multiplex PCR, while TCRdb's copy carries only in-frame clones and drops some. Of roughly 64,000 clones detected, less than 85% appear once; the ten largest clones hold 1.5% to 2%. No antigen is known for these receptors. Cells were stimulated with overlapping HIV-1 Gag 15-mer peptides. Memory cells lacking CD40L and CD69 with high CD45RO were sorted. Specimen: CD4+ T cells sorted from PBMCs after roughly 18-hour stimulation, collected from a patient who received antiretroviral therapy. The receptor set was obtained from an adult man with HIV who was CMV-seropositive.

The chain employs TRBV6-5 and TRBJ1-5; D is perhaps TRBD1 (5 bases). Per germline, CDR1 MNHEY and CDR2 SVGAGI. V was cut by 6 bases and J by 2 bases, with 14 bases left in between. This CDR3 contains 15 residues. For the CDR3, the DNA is TGTGCCAGCAGACCGGGACTGAGGGGCAATCAGCCCCAGCATTTT. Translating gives CASRPGLRGNQPQHF.

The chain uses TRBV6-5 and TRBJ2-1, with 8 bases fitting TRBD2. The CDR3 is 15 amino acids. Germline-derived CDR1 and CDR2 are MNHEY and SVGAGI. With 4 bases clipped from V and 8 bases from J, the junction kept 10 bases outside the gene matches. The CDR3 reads CASSSARVGRDEQFF. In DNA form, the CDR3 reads TGTGCCAGCAGTTCCGCGCGAGTCGGGAGGGATGAGCAGTTCTTC.

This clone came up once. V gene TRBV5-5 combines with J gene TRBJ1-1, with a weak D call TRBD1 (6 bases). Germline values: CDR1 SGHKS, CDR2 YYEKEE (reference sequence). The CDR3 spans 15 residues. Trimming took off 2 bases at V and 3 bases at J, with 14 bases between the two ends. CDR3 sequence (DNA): TGTGCCAGCAGCTTTGGAGGGGGTTGGGACACTGAAGCTTTCTTT. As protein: CASSFGGGWDTEAFF.

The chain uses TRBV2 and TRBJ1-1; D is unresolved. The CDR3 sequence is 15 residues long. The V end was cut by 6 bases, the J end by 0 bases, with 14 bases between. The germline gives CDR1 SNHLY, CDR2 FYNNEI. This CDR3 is CASSPKRTVNTEAFF. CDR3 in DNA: TGTGCCAGCAGCCCTAAACGGACGGTGAACACTGAAGCTTTCTTT.

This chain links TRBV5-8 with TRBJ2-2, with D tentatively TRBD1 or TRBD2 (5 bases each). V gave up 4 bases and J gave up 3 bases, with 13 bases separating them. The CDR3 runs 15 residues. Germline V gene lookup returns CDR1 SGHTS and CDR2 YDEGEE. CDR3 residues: CASSAGTADTGELFF. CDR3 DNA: TGTGCCAGCAGCGCCGGGACCGCCGACACCGGGGAGCTGTTTTTT.

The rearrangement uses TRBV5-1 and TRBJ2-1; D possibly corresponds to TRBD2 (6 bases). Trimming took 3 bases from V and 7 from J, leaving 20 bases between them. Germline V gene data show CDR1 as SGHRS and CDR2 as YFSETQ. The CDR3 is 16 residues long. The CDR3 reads CASSSDPGLLLNEQFF. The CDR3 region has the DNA TGCGCCAGCAGCTCGGACCCGGGACTCCTCCTGAATGAGCAGTTCTTC.

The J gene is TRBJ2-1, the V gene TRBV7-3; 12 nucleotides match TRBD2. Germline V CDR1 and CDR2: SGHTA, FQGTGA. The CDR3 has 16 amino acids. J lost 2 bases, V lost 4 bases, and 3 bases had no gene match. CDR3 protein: CASSSSGGATYNEQFF. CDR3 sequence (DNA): TGTGCCAGCAGCTCTAGCGGGGGGGCAACCTACAATGAGCAGTTCTTC. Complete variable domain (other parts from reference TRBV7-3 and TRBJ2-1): GAGVSQTPSNKVTEKGKYVELRCDPISGHTALYWYRQSLGQGPEFLIYFQGTGAADDSGLPNDRFFAVRPEGSVSTLKIQRTERGDSAVYLCASSSSGGATYNEQFFGPGTRLTVL.

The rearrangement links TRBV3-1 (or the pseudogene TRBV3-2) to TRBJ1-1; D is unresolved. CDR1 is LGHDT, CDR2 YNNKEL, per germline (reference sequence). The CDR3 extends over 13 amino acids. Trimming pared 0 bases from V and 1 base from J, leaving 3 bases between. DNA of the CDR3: TGTGCCAGCAGCCAAGACCAGAACACTGAAGCTTTCTTT. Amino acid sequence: CASSQDQNTEAFF.

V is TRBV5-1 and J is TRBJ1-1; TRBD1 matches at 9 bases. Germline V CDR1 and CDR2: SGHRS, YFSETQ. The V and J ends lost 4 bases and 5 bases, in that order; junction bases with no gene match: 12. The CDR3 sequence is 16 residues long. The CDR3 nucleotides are TGCGCCAGCAGCCCTGGACAGGGGCCATTTGAGACTGAAGCTTTCTTT. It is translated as CASSPGQGPFETEAFF.

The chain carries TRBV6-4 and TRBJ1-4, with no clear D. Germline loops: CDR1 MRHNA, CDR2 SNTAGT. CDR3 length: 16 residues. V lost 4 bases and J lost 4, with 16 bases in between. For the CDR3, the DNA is TGTGCCAGCAGTGTGACGGACGGGATTTTTAATGAAAAACTGTTTTTT. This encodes CASSVTDGIFNEKLFF.

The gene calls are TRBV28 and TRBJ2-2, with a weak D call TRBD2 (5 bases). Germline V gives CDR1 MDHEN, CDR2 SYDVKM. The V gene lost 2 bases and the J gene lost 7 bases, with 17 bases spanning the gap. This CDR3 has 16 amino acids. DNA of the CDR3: TGTGCCAGCAGTTTAGCCGGGGTGATGAGAGGCGGGGAGCTGTTTTTT. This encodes CASSLAGVMRGGELFF. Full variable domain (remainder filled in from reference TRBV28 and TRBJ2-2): DVKVTQSSRYLVKRTGEKVFLECVQDMDHENMFWYRQDPGLGLRLIYFSYDVKMKEKGDIPEGYSVSREKKERFSLILESASTNQTSMYLCASSLAGVMRGGELFFGEGSRLTVL.

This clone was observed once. CDR3 coding DNA: TGTGCCAGCTGCACAGGGGTTGAAAAACTGTTTTTT. Translated, it gives CASCTGVEKLFF. This chain uses TRBV6-6 with TRBJ1-4; 7 bases are a match to TRBD1. Germline V gene lookup returns CDR1 MNHNY and CDR2 SVGAGI (reference sequence). CDR3 size: 12 residues. The V segment lost 8 bases and the J segment 7 bases; nucleotides outside the gene matches: 4.

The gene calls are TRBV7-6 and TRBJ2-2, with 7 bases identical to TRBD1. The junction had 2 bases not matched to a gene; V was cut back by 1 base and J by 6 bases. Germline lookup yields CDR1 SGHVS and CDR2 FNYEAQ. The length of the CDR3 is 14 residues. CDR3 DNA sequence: TGTGCCAGCAGCTTAGGAGGGGGCCCCGGGGAGCTGTTTTTT. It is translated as CASSLGGGPGELFF.

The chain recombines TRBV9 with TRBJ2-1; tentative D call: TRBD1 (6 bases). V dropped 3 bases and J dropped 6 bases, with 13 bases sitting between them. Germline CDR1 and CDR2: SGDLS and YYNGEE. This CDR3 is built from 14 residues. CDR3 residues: CASSAGGRSNEQFF. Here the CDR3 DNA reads TGTGCCAGCAGCGCTGGGGGCAGGAGCAATGAGCAGTTCTTC.

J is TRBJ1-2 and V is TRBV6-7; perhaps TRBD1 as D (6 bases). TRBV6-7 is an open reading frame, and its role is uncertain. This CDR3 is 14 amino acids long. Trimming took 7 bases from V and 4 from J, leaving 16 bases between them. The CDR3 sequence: CASMNSTGAYGYTF. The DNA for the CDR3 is TGTGCCAGCATGAACTCGACAGGAGCCTATGGCTACACCTTC.

CDR3 coding DNA: TGTGCCAGCAGTCAACACCCAGGCGACAATCAGCCCCAGCATTTT. It encodes CASSQHPGDNQPQHF. J is TRBJ1-5 and V is TRBV28; D unclear. The CDR3 spans 15 residues. Trimming pared 5 bases from V and 3 bases from J, leaving 14 bases between. The V gene's germline CDR1 is MDHEN and CDR2 SYDVKM. Supplemented by reference TRBV28 and TRBJ1-5, the full variable domain reads DVKVTQSSRYLVKRTGEKVFLECVQDMDHENMFWYRQDPGLGLRLIYFSYDVKMKEKGDIPEGYSVSREKKERFSLILESASTNQTSMYLCASSQHPGDNQPQHFGDGTRLSIL.

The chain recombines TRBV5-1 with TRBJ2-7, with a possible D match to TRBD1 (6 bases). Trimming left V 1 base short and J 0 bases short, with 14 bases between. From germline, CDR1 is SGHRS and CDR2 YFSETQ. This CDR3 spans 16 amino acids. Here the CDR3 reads CASSLTGQGPSYEQYF. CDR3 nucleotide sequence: TGCGCCAGCAGCTTGACAGGGCAGGGGCCCTCCTACGAGCAGTACTTC.

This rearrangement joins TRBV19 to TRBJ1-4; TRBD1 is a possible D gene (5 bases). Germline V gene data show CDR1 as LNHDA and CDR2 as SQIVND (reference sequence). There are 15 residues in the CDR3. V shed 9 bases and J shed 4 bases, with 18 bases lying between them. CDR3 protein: CASLVTGTSNEKLFF. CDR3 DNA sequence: TGTGCCAGCTTGGTGACCGGGACTAGTAATGAAAAACTGTTTTTT.

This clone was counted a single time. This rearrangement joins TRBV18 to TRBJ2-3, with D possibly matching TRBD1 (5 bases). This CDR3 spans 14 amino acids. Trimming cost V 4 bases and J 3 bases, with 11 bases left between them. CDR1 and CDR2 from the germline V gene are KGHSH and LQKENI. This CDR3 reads CASSLRAGTDTQYF. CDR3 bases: TGTGCCAGCTCACTCAGGGCAGGAACAGATACGCAGTATTTT.

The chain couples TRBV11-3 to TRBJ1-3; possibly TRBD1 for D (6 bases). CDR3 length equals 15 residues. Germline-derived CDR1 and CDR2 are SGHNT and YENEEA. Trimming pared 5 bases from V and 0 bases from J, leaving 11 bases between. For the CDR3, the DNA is TGTGCCAGCAGCCAAGGGGGTACCTCTGGAAACACCATATATTTT. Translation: CASSQGGTSGNTIYF. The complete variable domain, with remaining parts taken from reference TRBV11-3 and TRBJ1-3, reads EAGVVQSPRYKIIEKKQPVAFWCNPISGHNTLYWYLQNLGQGPELLIRYENEEAVDDSQLPKDRFSAERLKGVDSTLKIQPAELGDSAVYLCASSQGGTSGNTIYFGEGSWLTVV.

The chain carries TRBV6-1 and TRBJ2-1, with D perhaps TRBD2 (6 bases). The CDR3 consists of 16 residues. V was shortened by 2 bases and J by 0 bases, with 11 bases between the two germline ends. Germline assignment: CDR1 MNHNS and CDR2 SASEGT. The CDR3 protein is CASSELGGSSYNEQFF. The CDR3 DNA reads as TGTGCCAGCAGTGAACTGGGAGGTAGCTCCTACAATGAGCAGTTCTTC.

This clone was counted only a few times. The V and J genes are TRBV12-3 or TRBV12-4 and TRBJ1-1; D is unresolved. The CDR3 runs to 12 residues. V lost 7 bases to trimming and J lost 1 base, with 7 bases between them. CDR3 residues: CASIRSNTEAFF. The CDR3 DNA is TGTGCCAGCATAAGGTCGAACACTGAAGCTTTCTTT.

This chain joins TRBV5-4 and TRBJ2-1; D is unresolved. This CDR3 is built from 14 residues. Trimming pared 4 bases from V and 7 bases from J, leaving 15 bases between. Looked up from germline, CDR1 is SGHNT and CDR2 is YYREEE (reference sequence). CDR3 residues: CASSPSNTRNEQFF. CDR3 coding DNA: TGTGCCAGCAGCCCTTCGAACACGCGGAATGAGCAGTTCTTC.

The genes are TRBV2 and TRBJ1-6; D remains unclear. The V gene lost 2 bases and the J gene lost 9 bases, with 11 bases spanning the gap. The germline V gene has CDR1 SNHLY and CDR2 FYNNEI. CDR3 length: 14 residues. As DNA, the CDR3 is TGTGCCAGCAGTGAACCCATAGGACGTTCACCCCTCCACTTT. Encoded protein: CASSEPIGRSPLHF.

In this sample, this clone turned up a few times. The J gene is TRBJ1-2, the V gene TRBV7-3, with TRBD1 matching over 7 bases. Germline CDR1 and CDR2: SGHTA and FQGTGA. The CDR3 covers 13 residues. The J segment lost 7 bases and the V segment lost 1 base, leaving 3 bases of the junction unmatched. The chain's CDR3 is CASSLNRQGGYTF. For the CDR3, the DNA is TGTGCCAGCAGCTTAAACCGACAGGGTGGCTACACCTTC.

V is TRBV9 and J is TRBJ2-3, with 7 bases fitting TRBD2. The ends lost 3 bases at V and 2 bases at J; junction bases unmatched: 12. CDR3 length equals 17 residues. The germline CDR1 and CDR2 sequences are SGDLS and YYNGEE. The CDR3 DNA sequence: TGTGCCAGCAGCGAGGGAGGGCACAGGAGGGTCACAGATACGCAGTATTTT. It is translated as CASSEGGHRRVTDTQYF.

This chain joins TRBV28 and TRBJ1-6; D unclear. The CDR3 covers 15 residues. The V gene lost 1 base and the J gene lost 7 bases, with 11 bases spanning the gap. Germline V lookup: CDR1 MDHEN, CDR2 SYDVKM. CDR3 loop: CASSLFSPANSPLHF. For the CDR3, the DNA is TGTGCCAGCAGTTTATTTAGCCCAGCGAATTCACCCCTCCACTTT. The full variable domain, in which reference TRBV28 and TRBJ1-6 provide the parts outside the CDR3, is DVKVTQSSRYLVKRTGEKVFLECVQDMDHENMFWYRQDPGLGLRLIYFSYDVKMKEKGDIPEGYSVSREKKERFSLILESASTNQTSMYLCASSLFSPANSPLHFGNGTRLTVT.